This record concerns one TCR beta chain sequence. Its antigen remains unidentified. The sample comes from a study of CD8+ T cells in alopecia areata. Study findings and constraints: Normal-skin resident alphabeta T cells also appear among scalp sample sequences. Across lesional scalp, and particularly alopecia totalis/universalis, clonality surpassed that of normal scalp. Having just one nonresponder leaves the connection between baseline CD8+ expansion and response unresolved.

The sequencing template was cDNA reverse transcribed from extracted RNA. Repertoires were generated with immunoSEQ multiplex PCR, while TCRdb's copy carries only in-frame clones and drops some. The sample records roughly 98,000 clones, roughly three fifths being singletons. The treatment here: oral pan-JAK inhibitor, 5-10 mg twice daily. Peripheral blood, together with lesional scalp punch biopsies, was collected from alopecia areata patients. The sequence came from a human donor with alopecia areata. This sample comprised CD8+ T cells sorted from blood, obtained at week 4, from a patient treated with tofacitinib.

The CDR3 loop is CASSRGLAPQETQYF. Written as DNA, the CDR3 is TGTGCCAGCAGCCGAGGACTAGCCCCACAAGAGACCCAGTACTTC. This chain joins TRBV7-3 and TRBJ2-5; 8 nucleotides match TRBD2. The germline V gene encodes CDR1 SGHTA and CDR2 FQGTGA. V lost 5 bases, J lost 2 bases, and 7 bases stayed unmatched. The CDR3 contains 15 residues.